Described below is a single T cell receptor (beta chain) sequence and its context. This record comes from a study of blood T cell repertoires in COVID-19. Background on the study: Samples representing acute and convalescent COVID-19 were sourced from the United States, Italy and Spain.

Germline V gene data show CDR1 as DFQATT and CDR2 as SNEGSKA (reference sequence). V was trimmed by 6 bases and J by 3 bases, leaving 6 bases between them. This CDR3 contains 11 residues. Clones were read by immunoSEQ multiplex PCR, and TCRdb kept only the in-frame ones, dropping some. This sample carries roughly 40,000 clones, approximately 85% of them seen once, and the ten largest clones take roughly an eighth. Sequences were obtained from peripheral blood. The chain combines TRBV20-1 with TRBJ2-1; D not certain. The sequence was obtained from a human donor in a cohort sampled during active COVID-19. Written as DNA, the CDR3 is TGCAGTGCCCCCAGCTACAATGAGCAGTTCTTC. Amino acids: CSAPSYNEQFF.